The next 28 T cell receptor beta chains were all read from a single sample in a study of cytomegalovirus exposure and HLA in healthy donors. Primers included in the PCR were 60 Vbeta and 13 Jbeta primers. Clones were sequenced by immunoSEQ multiplex PCR, and TCRdb holds only the in-frame ones, with some missing. This table holds some 170,000 clones, roughly 80% found once. Sequencing was performed on PBMCs. The receptor set was obtained from a woman aged 45 to 65 in good health and CMV-seronegative.

This chain connects TRBV5-1 to TRBJ2-2, with D possibly TRBD2 on 5 matching bases. This CDR3 region has 15 residues. Per germline, CDR1 SGHRS and CDR2 YFSETQ. V lost 4 bases, J lost 0 bases, and 10 bases lay in between. CDR3 in amino acids: CASSREPSNTGELFF. The CDR3 DNA follows: TGCGCCAGCAGCCGGGAACCTTCGAACACCGGGGAGCTGTTTTTT.

The chain has TRBV27 and TRBJ2-3; 7 positions agree with TRBD1. V lost 5 bases, J lost 6 bases, and 5 bases stayed unmatched. The CDR3 runs to 13 residues. Germline CDR1 is MNHEY and CDR2 is SMNVEV (reference sequence). The CDR3 region has the DNA TGTGCCAGCAGTGACAGGGACGTGGATACGCAGTATTTT. Amino acids: CASSDRDVDTQYF.

The chain links TRBV4-1 to TRBJ2-1, with D possibly TRBD2 on 5 matching bases. This CDR3 region has 16 residues. V lost 4 bases and J lost 1, with 14 bases in between. Germline values: CDR1 MGHRA, CDR2 YSYEKL. CDR3 bases: TGCGCCAGCAGCCCCCCAATGGACTCTTCCTACAATGAGCAGTTCTTC. This encodes CASSPPMDSSYNEQFF.

This clone has a handful of counts. V gene TRBV28 combines with J gene TRBJ2-1, with D possibly matching TRBD2 (7 bases). Per germline, CDR1 MDHEN and CDR2 SYDVKM. The CDR3 runs to 16 residues. The V and J ends lost 1 base and 5 bases respectively, with 15 bases between them. CDR3 loop: CASSLSGGARDNEQFF. In DNA form, the CDR3 reads TGTGCCAGCAGTTTATCTGGGGGGGCCCGGGACAATGAGCAGTTCTTC.

The chain combines TRBV7-9 with TRBJ2-7; 9 bases match TRBD1. V shed 3 bases, J shed 4 bases, and the junction held 4 bases outside the gene matches. This CDR3 is 14 amino acids long. Germline-derived CDR1 and CDR2 are SEHNR and FQNEAQ (reference sequence). CDR3 nucleotides: TGTGCCAGCAGCTTTATGGGACAGGGTTACGAGCAGTACTTC. Encoded protein: CASSFMGQGYEQYF.

V is TRBV15 and J is TRBJ2-5; 7 nucleotides line up with TRBD1. The V and J ends lost 3 bases and 10 bases, in that order; junction bases with no gene match: 17. The CDR3 is 16 amino acids. Germline CDR1 reads LNHNV; CDR2 reads YYDKDF (reference sequence). CDR3 sequence (DNA): TGTGCCACCAGCAGGGGGGACAGAGAGGGAGTAGGACGCCAGTACTTC. It codes for CATSRGDREGVGRQYF.

The sample holds one count of this clone. J is TRBJ1-1 and V is TRBV27, with TRBD1 as a possible D gene (6 bases). CDR1 MNHEY and CDR2 SMNVEV come from the germline V gene (reference sequence). V was shortened by 3 bases and J by 9 bases, with 11 bases between the two germline ends. This CDR3 comprises 12 residues. CDR3 coding DNA: TGTGCCAGCAGTTTTACAGGGATGAAAGCTTTCTTT. It is translated as CASSFTGMKAFF.

This clone showed up just a few times. The chain combines TRBV6-1 with TRBJ2-5; TRBD2 aligns across 12 bases. This CDR3 spans 15 amino acids. V lost 2 bases, J lost 2 bases, and 0 bases stayed unmatched. The germline V gene encodes CDR1 MNHNS and CDR2 SASEGT. CDR3 loop: CASSELAGGQETQYF. Written as DNA, the CDR3 is TGTGCCAGCAGTGAACTAGCGGGGGGGCAAGAGACCCAGTACTTC.

V is TRBV6-6 and J is TRBJ2-7; 9 bases are shared with TRBD2. The length of the CDR3 is 15 residues. V shed 2 bases and J 6 bases; nucleotides not matched to a gene: 8. The germline V gene has CDR1 MNHNY and CDR2 SVGAGI (reference sequence). The CDR3 DNA follows: TGTGCCAGCAGTTACGCGGCCGGGACTAGCTTCGAGCAGTACTTC. As protein: CASSYAAGTSFEQYF.

This chain uses TRBV30 with TRBJ1-2; 7 nucleotides match TRBD1. This CDR3 has 14 residues. With V trimmed by 4 bases and J by 4 bases, 9 bases remained unmatched. Germline V gene sequence: CDR1 GTSNPN, CDR2 SVGIG (reference sequence). This CDR3 is CAWNVRDSFYGYTF. Written as DNA, the CDR3 is TGTGCCTGGAATGTAAGGGACAGTTTCTATGGCTACACCTTC.

This clone has a handful of counts. The chain recombines TRBV6-5 with TRBJ1-5; 8 bases agree with TRBD1. The germline V gene encodes CDR1 MNHEY and CDR2 SVGAGI. The CDR3 consists of 15 residues. After removal of 6 bases from V and 6 bases from J, the junction contained 10 bases not matched to a gene. The CDR3 DNA reads as TGTGCCAGCAGCCCCAGGACAGGGTACGGTCAGCCCCAGCATTTT. Its translation is CASSPRTGYGQPQHF.

This clone appeared a single time. The J gene is TRBJ1-2, the V gene TRBV7-8; D is undetermined. Trimming left V 5 bases short and J 3 bases short, with 16 bases between. The CDR3 contains 15 residues. The V gene's germline CDR1 is SGHVS and CDR2 FQNEAQ. For the CDR3, the DNA is TGTGCCAGCAGCCCCGGCCGTGGAGCCCACTATGGCTACACCTTC. Translated, it gives CASSPGRGAHYGYTF.

This clone occurred a few times. The rearrangement joins TRBV6-5 to TRBJ1-1; D ambiguous. CDR3 size: 10 residues. V was cut by 10 bases and J by 6 bases, with 9 bases left in between. CDR1 is MNHEY, CDR2 SVGAGI, per germline. The CDR3 loop reads CATGKAEAFF. In nucleotides, the CDR3 is TGTGCCACCGGGAAGGCTGAAGCTTTCTTT.

The chain has TRBV5-1 and TRBJ1-3; TRBD1 matches 10 bases. Per germline, CDR1 SGHRS and CDR2 YFSETQ. The CDR3 covers 18 residues. After removal of 1 base from V and 0 bases from J, the junction contained 7 bases not matched to a gene. The CDR3 region is CASSLSPGQGTSGNTIYF. CDR3 bases: TGCGCCAGCAGCTTGTCACCGGGACAGGGGACCTCTGGAAACACCATATATTTT. The full variable domain, rest sourced from reference TRBV5-1 and TRBJ1-3, is KAGVTQTPRYLIKTRGQQVTLSCSPISGHRSVSWYQQTPGQGLQFLFEYFSETQRNKGNFPGRFSGRQFSNSRSEMNVSTLELGDSALYLCASSLSPGQGTSGNTIYFGEGSWLTVV.

The chain employs TRBV2 and TRBJ2-7; 11 bases align to TRBD1. This CDR3 is 16 amino acids long. Germline V gene data show CDR1 as SNHLY and CDR2 as FYNNEI. The V gene end was trimmed by 6 bases and the J gene end by 2 bases; junction bases not matched to a gene: 9. The CDR3, as DNA: TGTGCCAGCAGCCTCGCACCGGGACAGGGGGCCTACGAGCAGTACTTC. As protein: CASSLAPGQGAYEQYF.

This chain connects TRBV28 to TRBJ2-1; 7 positions match TRBD2. The CDR3 length is 12 residues. Per the germline V gene, CDR1 is MDHEN and CDR2 is SYDVKM. J gave up 9 bases and V 8 bases, and 7 bases lay outside the gene matches. CDR3 nucleotide sequence: TGTGCCAGCCAAGCGGGATATATTGAGCAGTTCTTC. As protein: CASQAGYIEQFF.

The CDR3 DNA follows: TGTGCCAGCAGTTCTCCCGGGACAGGGAGGGACGAGCAGTACTTC. Amino acids: CASSSPGTGRDEQYF. This chain uses TRBV28 with TRBJ2-5; the match to TRBD1 covers 9 bases. The J call may be mistaken, given a closer DNA end match to TRBJ2-7. Per germline, CDR1 MDHEN and CDR2 SYDVKM. The CDR3 is made up of 15 amino acids.

The V call is TRBV7-2, the J call TRBJ2-2; TRBD1 might be the D (5 bases). V was trimmed by 2 bases and J by 10 bases, leaving 11 bases between them. The germline V gene has CDR1 SGHTA and CDR2 FQGNSA. The CDR3 spans 13 residues. CDR3 DNA: TGTGCCAGCAGCTTACAGGGTCGAGAGGAGCTGTTTTTT. Its protein is CASSLQGREELFF.

The table lists this clone with a few counts. The chain is built from TRBV5-1 and TRBJ2-7; no clear D. Trimming left V 0 bases short and J 2 bases short, with 12 bases between. Germline V lookup: CDR1 SGHRS, CDR2 YFSETQ. The CDR3 runs 15 residues. The CDR3 loop reads CASSLEAGRAYEQYF. The CDR3 DNA sequence: TGCGCCAGCAGCTTGGAAGCCGGTCGTGCCTACGAGCAGTACTTC.

The CDR3, as DNA: TGTGCCAGCAGCCAAGGCGCAGGGAGGACTGAAGCTTTCTTT. Translating gives CASSQGAGRTEAFF. V usage is TRBV4-2 and J usage is TRBJ1-1; TRBD1 is a possible D gene (5 bases). Between the trimmed V and J ends, which lost 1 base and 5 bases, there was a span of 11 bases. This CDR3 has 14 amino acids. CDR1 LGHNA and CDR2 YNFKEQ come from the germline V gene.

Only a few counts were recorded for this clone. This rearrangement joins TRBV7-2 to TRBJ1-1; the D gene is possibly TRBD1 (6 bases). This CDR3 region has 13 residues. The V gene lost 5 bases and the J gene lost 2 bases, with 9 bases spanning the gap. Germline V gene lookup returns CDR1 SGHTA and CDR2 FQGNSA. CDR3: CASSRDINTEAFF. The CDR3 bases are TGTGCCAGCAGCCGGGACATTAACACTGAAGCTTTCTTT.

The chain carries TRBV9 and TRBJ1-1, with a possible D match to TRBD1 (5 bases). The CDR3 extends over 17 amino acids. V was shortened by 0 bases and J by 3 bases, with 18 bases between the two germline ends. Germline lookup yields CDR1 SGDLS and CDR2 YYNGEE. The CDR3 is CASSVGQRGTFHTEAFF. The DNA for the CDR3 is TGTGCCAGCAGCGTAGGCCAAAGGGGAACCTTCCACACTGAAGCTTTCTTT. Full variable domain (missing parts from reference TRBV9 and TRBJ1-1): DSGVTQTPKHLITATGQRVTLRCSPRSGDLSVYWYQQSLDQGLQFLIQYYNGEERAKGNILERFSAQQFPDLHSELNLSSLELGDSALYFCASSVGQRGTFHTEAFFGQGTRLTVV.

This clone showed up just once. The V gene is TRBV4-1, the J gene TRBJ1-5; D is undetermined. CDR3 length equals 15 residues. Trimming removed 1 base from V and 0 bases from J, with 7 bases in between. Germline V gene sequence: CDR1 MGHRA, CDR2 YSYEKL. The DNA of the CDR3 is TGCGCCAGCAGCCAAGGCATAGATAGCAATCAGCCCCAGCATTTT. Protein sequence: CASSQGIDSNQPQHF.

The chain is built from TRBV5-1 and TRBJ2-5, with TRBD2 matching over 8 bases. The CDR3 has 16 residues. V shed 1 base, J shed 4 bases, and the junction held 9 bases outside the gene matches. Germline CDR1 SGHRS, CDR2 YFSETQ. CDR3 nucleotides: TGCGCCAGCAGCTTGAACGCGGGGGGCCGGGGAGAGACCCAGTACTTC. Its protein is CASSLNAGGRGETQYF. Complete variable domain (other parts from reference TRBV5-1 and TRBJ2-5): KAGVTQTPRYLIKTRGQQVTLSCSPISGHRSVSWYQQTPGQGLQFLFEYFSETQRNKGNFPGRFSGRQFSNSRSEMNVSTLELGDSALYLCASSLNAGGRGETQYFGPGTRLLVL.

In this sample, this clone turned up a few times. This rearrangement joins TRBV4-1 to TRBJ2-3, with 13 bases lining up with TRBD2. Per the germline V gene, CDR1 is MGHRA and CDR2 is YSYEKL. V lost 1 base, J lost 3 bases, and 4 bases stayed unmatched. The length of the CDR3 is 17 residues. CDR3 bases: TGCGCCAGCAGCCAAGGAGTGGGACTAGCGGGGACAGATACGCAGTATTTT. This encodes CASSQGVGLAGTDTQYF.

This rearrangement joins TRBV7-2 to TRBJ1-2; 8 bases map to TRBD1. This CDR3 comprises 15 residues. CDR1 is SGHTA and CDR2 is FQGNSA in the germline V gene. The junction had 5 bases not matched to a gene; V was cut back by 1 base and J by 4 bases. The CDR3 DNA reads as TGTGCCAGCAGCTTAGTCCCCACAGGGGGCTATGGCTACACCTTC. This encodes CASSLVPTGGYGYTF.

This clone has a handful of counts. J is TRBJ1-1 and V is TRBV5-5; D unresolved. Germline assignment: CDR1 SGHKS and CDR2 YYEKEE (reference sequence). V dropped 3 bases and J dropped 1 base, with 7 bases sitting between them. This CDR3 spans 13 amino acids. In DNA, the CDR3 is TGTGCCAGCAGCTCGACGGGGAACACTGAAGCTTTCTTT. Its translation: CASSSTGNTEAFF.

This clone came up a few times. V and J are TRBV28 and TRBJ2-7; D might be TRBD2 (6 bases). Germline values: CDR1 MDHEN, CDR2 SYDVKM. This CDR3 is built from 15 residues. The ends were cut back, 5 bases at V and 4 bases at J, with 18 bases in the middle. The DNA for the CDR3 is TGTGCCAGCAGTATCACCGGGGACTCCAGTTACGAGCAGTACTTC. Its protein is CASSITGDSSYEQYF.